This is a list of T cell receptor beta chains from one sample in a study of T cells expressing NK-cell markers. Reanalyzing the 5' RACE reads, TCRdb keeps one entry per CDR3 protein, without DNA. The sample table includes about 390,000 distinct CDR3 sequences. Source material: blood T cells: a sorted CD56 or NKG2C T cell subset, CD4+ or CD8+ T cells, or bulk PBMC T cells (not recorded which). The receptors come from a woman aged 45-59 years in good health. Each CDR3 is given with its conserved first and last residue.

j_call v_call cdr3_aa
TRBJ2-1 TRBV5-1 CASSPPLGRIRHEQFF
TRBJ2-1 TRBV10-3 CAIRSASGNEQFF
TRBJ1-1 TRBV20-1 CSARLLRDGLTEAFF
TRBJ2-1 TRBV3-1 CASSQLGSGRGGYNEQFF
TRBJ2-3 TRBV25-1 CASSGGLAGASTDTQYF
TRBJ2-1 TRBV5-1 CASVPGSFTYNEQFF
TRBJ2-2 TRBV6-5 CASNPAGRNTGELFF
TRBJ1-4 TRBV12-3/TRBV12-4 CASSLIGGQPTNEKLFF
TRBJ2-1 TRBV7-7 CASSLFGTNEQFF
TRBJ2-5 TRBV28 CASSSTDRAPRAQYF
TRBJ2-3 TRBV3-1 CASRGGGDTQYF
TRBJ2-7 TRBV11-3 CASSLASGGPYEQYF
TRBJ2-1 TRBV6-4 CASSDKAENNEQFF
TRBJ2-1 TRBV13 CASSLAGGINEQFF
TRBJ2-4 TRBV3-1 CASSQVSTVSTPRGSQYF
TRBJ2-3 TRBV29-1 CSVDPRDRAADTQYF
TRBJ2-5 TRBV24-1 CATSDVFTETQYF
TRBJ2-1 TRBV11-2 CASESTSLEYNEQFF
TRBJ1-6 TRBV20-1 CSARGTVGNSPLHF
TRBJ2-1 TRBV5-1 CASSLVVSGTYNEQFF
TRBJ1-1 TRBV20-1 CSARRGFGTEAFF
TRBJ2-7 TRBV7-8 CASSFSQVLYEQYF
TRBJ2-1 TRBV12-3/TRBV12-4 CASSFLAGNYNEQFF
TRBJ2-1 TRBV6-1 CATRSEGRSYNEQFF
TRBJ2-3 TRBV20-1 CSASEREGHDTQYF
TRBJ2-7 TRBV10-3 CAISETGNSYEQYF
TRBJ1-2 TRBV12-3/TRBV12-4 CASRSTGTGDYGYTF
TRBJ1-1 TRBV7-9 CASSPVPGSTEAFF
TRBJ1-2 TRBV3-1 CASSQGTHGYTF
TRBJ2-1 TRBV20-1 CSATRRDRGNNEQFF
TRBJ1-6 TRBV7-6 CASSLARADNSPLHF
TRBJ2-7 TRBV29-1 CSVEVDPYEQYF
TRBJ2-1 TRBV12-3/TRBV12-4 CASSKSLNEQFF
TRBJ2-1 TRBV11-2 CASSERVSVRNEQFF
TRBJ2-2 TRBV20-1 CSALAGGNTGELFF
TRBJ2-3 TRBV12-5 CASGLVLPMPPQGSGRARDTQYF
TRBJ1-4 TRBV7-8 CASSFGRGNEKLFF
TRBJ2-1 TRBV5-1 CASRLAVYNEQFF
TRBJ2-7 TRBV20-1 CSAEQGANYEQYF
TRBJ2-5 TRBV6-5 CASSYSGGQEETQYF
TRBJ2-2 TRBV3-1 CASGREVNTGELFF
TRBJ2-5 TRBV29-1 CSAVRQQETQYF
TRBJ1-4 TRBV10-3 CAISSDRGDEKLFF
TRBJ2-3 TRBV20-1 CSAIRDSQDTQYF
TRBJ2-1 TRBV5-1 CASSLRTVSLEARGANEQFF
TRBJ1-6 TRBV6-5 CASSFTDTAYNSPLHF
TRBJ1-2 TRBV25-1 CASSEIGSNYGYTF
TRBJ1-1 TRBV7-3 CASKQTGNTEAFF
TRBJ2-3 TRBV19 CASSILPGAGTDTQYF
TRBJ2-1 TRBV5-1 CASSVGGSNEQFF
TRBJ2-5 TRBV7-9 CASSFVTSGRAGETQYF
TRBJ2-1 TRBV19 CASSIARGYEQFF
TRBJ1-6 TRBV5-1 CASSVGELVDSPLHF
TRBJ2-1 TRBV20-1 CSARRTGTSGWGEQFF
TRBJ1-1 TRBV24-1 CATSDAAHTAFF